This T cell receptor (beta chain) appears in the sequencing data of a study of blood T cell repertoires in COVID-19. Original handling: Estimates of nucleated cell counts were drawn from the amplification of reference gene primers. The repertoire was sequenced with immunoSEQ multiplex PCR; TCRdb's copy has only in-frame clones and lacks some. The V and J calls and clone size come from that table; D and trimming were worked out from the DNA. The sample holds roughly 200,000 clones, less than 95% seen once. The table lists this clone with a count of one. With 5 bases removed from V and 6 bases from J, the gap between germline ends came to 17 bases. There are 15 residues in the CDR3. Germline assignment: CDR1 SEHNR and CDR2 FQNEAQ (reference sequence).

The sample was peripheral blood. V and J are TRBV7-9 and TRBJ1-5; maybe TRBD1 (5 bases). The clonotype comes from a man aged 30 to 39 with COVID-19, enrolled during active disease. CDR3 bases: TGTGCCAGCAGCCGAGCGGGGGGTGAAGGTCAGCCCCAGCATTTT. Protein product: CASSRAGGEGQPQHF.